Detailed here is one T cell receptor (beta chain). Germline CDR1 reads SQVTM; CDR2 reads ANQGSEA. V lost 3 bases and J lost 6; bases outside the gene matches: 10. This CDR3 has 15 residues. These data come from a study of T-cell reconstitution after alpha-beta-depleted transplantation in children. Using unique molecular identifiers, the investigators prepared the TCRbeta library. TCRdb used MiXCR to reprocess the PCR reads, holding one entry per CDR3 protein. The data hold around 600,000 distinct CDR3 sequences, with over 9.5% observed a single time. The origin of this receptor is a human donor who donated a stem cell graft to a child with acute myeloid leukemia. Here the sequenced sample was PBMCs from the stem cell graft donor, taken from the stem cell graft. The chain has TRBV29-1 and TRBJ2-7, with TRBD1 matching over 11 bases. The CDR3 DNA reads TGCAGCGTTGAGAGGGACAGGGGGTATAACAGCGAGCAGTACTTC. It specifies CSVERDRGYNSEQYF.